A selection of T cell receptor beta chains follows, all from one sample in a study of OX40 agonist ivuxolimab in advanced cancers. Libraries were prepared by immunoSEQ multiplex PCR; TCRdb keeps only in-frame clonotypes and omits some of them. The sample contains 13,000 or so clones, about 81% of which appear only once. This sample comprised CD4+ or CD8+ T cells sorted from blood, obtained in a trial of the OX40 agonist ivuxolimab. The receptors stem from an adult with an advanced solid tumor such as melanoma, head and neck, liver or kidney cancer. CDR3s include the opening cysteine and the closing phenylalanine or tryptophan. The order of the fields is D gene, J gene, V gene, clone size, CDR3 DNA, CDR3 protein. A D gene is named only where the DNA matches it firmly. Rows give clone size only sometimes, using once, few, many, or a class for an expanded clone.

d_gene: .
j_gene: TRBJ2-5
v_gene: TRBV27
abundance: .
CDR3nt: TGTGCCAGCGGAAATCAGGGGTGGGGGGAGACCCAGTACTTC
CDR3aa: CASGNQGWGETQYF

d_gene: TRBD2
j_gene: TRBJ2-3
v_gene: TRBV7-3
abundance: .
CDR3nt: TGTGCCAGCAGCCCAATTCTAGCGGCCACAGATACGCAGTATTTT
CDR3aa: CASSPILAATDTQYF

d_gene: TRBD2
j_gene: TRBJ2-1
v_gene: TRBV9
abundance: once
CDR3nt: TGTGCCAGCAGCGTAGGGGCGGGAGGAAATAGTGCTAAAAATGAGCAGTTCTTC
CDR3aa: CASSVGAGGNSAKNEQFF

d_gene: .
j_gene: TRBJ2-2
v_gene: TRBV5-1
abundance: once
CDR3nt: TGCGCCAGCAGCGTAGGGGAGGCCGGGGAGCTGTTTTTT
CDR3aa: CASSVGEAGELFF

d_gene: TRBD2
j_gene: TRBJ2-1
v_gene: TRBV6-1
abundance: .
CDR3nt: TGTGCCAGCAGTCACCGACTAGCGGGAGATTGTTTCTTC
CDR3aa: CASSHRLAGDCFF

d_gene: .
j_gene: TRBJ1-5
v_gene: TRBV6-5
abundance: few
CDR3nt: TGTGCCAGCAGAGAAAGCAATCAGCCCCAGCATTTT
CDR3aa: CASRESNQPQHF

d_gene: .
j_gene: TRBJ2-4
v_gene: TRBV4-1
abundance: .
CDR3nt: TGCGCCAGCAGCCAAGATCTAGGCAGGGTGAGGAACATTCAGTACTTC
CDR3aa: CASSQDLGRVRNIQYF

d_gene: TRBD2
j_gene: TRBJ2-3
v_gene: TRBV4-1
abundance: once
CDR3nt: TGCGCCAGCAGCCGACTAGCGGGAGTGGAAGATACGCAGTATTTT
CDR3aa: CASSRLAGVEDTQYF

d_gene: .
j_gene: TRBJ2-1
v_gene: TRBV2
abundance: few
CDR3nt: TGTGCCAGCAATACGCGGATCCCCTACAATGAGCAGTTCTTC
CDR3aa: CASNTRIPYNEQFF

d_gene: .
j_gene: TRBJ2-7
v_gene: TRBV6-1
abundance: .
CDR3nt: TGTGCCAGCATGGGCTCCACCTACGAGCAGTACTTC
CDR3aa: CASMGSTYEQYF